Reported below is one T cell receptor beta chain. This entry is derived from a study of blood T cell repertoires in COVID-19. For the study at large: The samples span acute and convalescent COVID-19 from the United States, Italy and Spain. Sources were T cells, B-cell-depleted T cells, or PBMCs; the material itself was cDNA or gDNA.

This CDR3 comprises 16 residues. V was clipped by 6 bases and J by 2 bases; unmatched bases: 11. The germline V gene encodes CDR1 KGHDR and CDR2 SFDVKD. In the original processing: Estimated nucleated cell counts came from reference gene primer amplification. Assay: immunoSEQ multiplex PCR; the TCRdb copy retains only in-frame clones and omits some. V and J calls and clone size come straight from that table; D and trimming were deduced from the DNA. Of 15,000 or so clones listed, 85% to 90% were seen once; the top ten hold approximately 34%. Those enrolled in Seattle joined during active infection and were followed longitudinally afterward.

Sequencing used peripheral blood. The chain links TRBV24-1 to TRBJ2-7, with TRBD1 matching over 8 bases. This TCR came from a woman over 75 with COVID-19, enrolled during active disease. The CDR3 DNA is TGTGCCACCAGTTCGAATCCTGGACAGGGTCCCTACGAGCAGTACTTC. Protein sequence: CATSSNPGQGPYEQYF.